This is a list of T cell receptor beta chains from one sample in a study of CD8 T cells in ankylosing spondylitis. Using its own MiXCR run on the 5' RACE reads, TCRdb lists one record per CDR3 protein. This sample has approximately 540,000 distinct CDR3 sequences; roughly an eighth occur once, and the top ten carry nearly 7%. Sequencing was done on a sample of blood, either unsorted or a sorted T cell fraction (not recorded which). The origin of the receptors is a male donor with ankylosing spondylitis. CDR3s include the opening cysteine and the closing phenylalanine or tryptophan. A D gene is named only where the DNA matches it firmly. Clone size is not always given. Where it is, it says once, few, many or a class for expanded clones.

CDR3nt: TGTGCCACCAGCAGAGATCTTGGGACTGAAGCTTTCTTT
CDR3aa: CATSRDLGTEAFF
d_gene: .
j_gene: TRBJ1-1
v_gene: TRBV15
abundance: many

CDR3nt: TGTGCCACCAGTAAAGCGGGAGGGCGGAATGAGCAGTTCTTC
CDR3aa: CATSKAGGRNEQFF
d_gene: TRBD2
j_gene: TRBJ2-1
v_gene: TRBV24-1
abundance: .

CDR3nt: TGTGCCAGCAGCTTAGAGTTAAACTATGGCTACACCTTC
CDR3aa: CASSLELNYGYTF
d_gene: .
j_gene: TRBJ1-2
v_gene: TRBV7-2
abundance: few

CDR3nt: TGTGCCAGCAGGTTGGTCGGACAGGGCCAAGAGACCCAGTACTTC
CDR3aa: CASRLVGQGQETQYF
d_gene: TRBD1
j_gene: TRBJ2-5
v_gene: TRBV12-3/TRBV12-4
abundance: .

CDR3nt: TGCGCCAGCAGCTCGGGGACTAGCGGGAGCTCCTACAATGAGCAGTTCTTC
CDR3aa: CASSSGTSGSSYNEQFF
d_gene: TRBD2
j_gene: TRBJ2-1
v_gene: TRBV5-1
abundance: .

CDR3nt: TGCGCCAGCAGCTACGACAGGGCCCCAGATACGCAGTATTTT
CDR3aa: CASSYDRAPDTQYF
d_gene: TRBD1
j_gene: TRBJ2-3
v_gene: TRBV5-1
abundance: .

CDR3nt: TGTGCCAGCAGTTTTGGCGGCGGACTAGAGAGCTCCTACGAGCAGTACTTC
CDR3aa: CASSFGGGLESSYEQYF
d_gene: TRBD2
j_gene: TRBJ2-7
v_gene: TRBV12-3/TRBV12-4
abundance: few

CDR3nt: TGTGCCAGCAGTGAAGAGGGGACTGCTGAAGCTTTCTTT
CDR3aa: CASSEEGTAEAFF
d_gene: .
j_gene: TRBJ1-1
v_gene: TRBV2
abundance: .

CDR3nt: TGTGCCACCCCGGTGGGACTAGCGGGAACCTCGAACGAGCAGTACTTC
CDR3aa: CATPVGLAGTSNEQYF
d_gene: TRBD2
j_gene: TRBJ2-7
v_gene: TRBV10-3
abundance: .

CDR3nt: TGCGCCAGCAGCTTCGGGACAGTGGGCAATATCCGATTTGAGCAGTACTTC
CDR3aa: CASSFGTVGNIRFEQYF
d_gene: TRBD1
j_gene: TRBJ2-7
v_gene: TRBV5-1
abundance: .

CDR3nt: TGCAGCGTTGGGGGGACAGCCAAGACCGGCTCTGGGGCCAACGTCCTGACTTTC
CDR3aa: CSVGGTAKTGSGANVLTF
d_gene: TRBD1
j_gene: TRBJ2-6
v_gene: TRBV29-1
abundance: .

CDR3nt: TGTGCCACCAGGGACGGATTGAACACTGAAGCTTTCTTT
CDR3aa: CATRDGLNTEAFF
d_gene: .
j_gene: TRBJ1-1
v_gene: TRBV24-1
abundance: few

CDR3nt: TGTGCCAGCAGCCATGGGACATCCCTAGCCAAAAACATTCAGTACTTC
CDR3aa: CASSHGTSLAKNIQYF
d_gene: .
j_gene: TRBJ2-4
v_gene: TRBV14
abundance: few

CDR3nt: TGTGCCAGCAGCTCGGGGGGGTATGGCACTGAAGCTTTCTTT
CDR3aa: CASSSGGYGTEAFF
d_gene: .
j_gene: TRBJ1-1
v_gene: TRBV11-3
abundance: .

CDR3nt: TGTGCCAGCAGCCAAAGACTGGCGGAGAGAGAGGTCACAGATACGCAGTATTTT
CDR3aa: CASSQRLAEREVTDTQYF
d_gene: .
j_gene: TRBJ2-3
v_gene: TRBV4-2
abundance: .

CDR3nt: TGTGCCAGCAGCCCCGGGCATCAGTACCAAGAGACCCAGTACTTC
CDR3aa: CASSPGHQYQETQYF
d_gene: .
j_gene: TRBJ2-5
v_gene: TRBV7-9
abundance: .

CDR3nt: TGTGCCAGCAGTCGACTACAGGGCCTAGGACTAGCGGAGGCAACTCGAACCGGGGAGCTGTTTTTT
CDR3aa: CASSRLQGLGLAEATRTGELFF
d_gene: TRBD2
j_gene: TRBJ2-2
v_gene: TRBV6-4
abundance: few

CDR3nt: TGTGCCAGCTCACCACCCTCAGGGGGGGGTGCTGAAGCTTTCTTT
CDR3aa: CASSPPSGGGAEAFF
d_gene: TRBD1
j_gene: TRBJ1-1
v_gene: TRBV18
abundance: .

CDR3nt: TGTGCCATCAGTGCAACAAGAGGTAATAGCAATCAGCCCCAGCATTTT
CDR3aa: CAISATRGNSNQPQHF
d_gene: .
j_gene: TRBJ1-5
v_gene: TRBV10-3
abundance: .

CDR3nt: TGCGCCAGCAGTGAAGGCGGGAGCGCCTCCTACAATGAGCAGTTCTTC
CDR3aa: CASSEGGSASYNEQFF
d_gene: TRBD2
j_gene: TRBJ2-1
v_gene: TRBV5-1
abundance: few

CDR3nt: TGTGCCACCAGTGACCCCTCTGGGACAGGGGGCCAGTTCTTC
CDR3aa: CATSDPSGTGGQFF
d_gene: TRBD1
j_gene: TRBJ2-1
v_gene: TRBV24-1
abundance: .

CDR3nt: TGTGCCAGCAGCCAAGATAGGACTAGCGGGGATGAGCAGTTCTTC
CDR3aa: CASSQDRTSGDEQFF
d_gene: TRBD2
j_gene: TRBJ2-1
v_gene: TRBV4-2
abundance: many

CDR3nt: TGCAGTGCTAGACAAGGGGGTCAAGAGACCCAGTACTTC
CDR3aa: CSARQGGQETQYF
d_gene: .
j_gene: TRBJ2-5
v_gene: TRBV20-1
abundance: .

CDR3nt: TGTGCCAGCAGCCCCGTGGCGGACTATGGCTACACCTTC
CDR3aa: CASSPVADYGYTF
d_gene: .
j_gene: TRBJ1-2
v_gene: TRBV4-2
abundance: .

CDR3nt: TGTGCCAGCAGCTTAGTAGCGGGGACTAGCGGGAGCTTGTACAATGAGCAGTTCTTC
CDR3aa: CASSLVAGTSGSLYNEQFF
d_gene: TRBD2
j_gene: TRBJ2-1
v_gene: TRBV11-1
abundance: .

CDR3nt: TGTGCCAGCAGTTTATCCGGGGTCCGGACTAGCGGGGGTAGGGAGCAGTACTTC
CDR3aa: CASSLSGVRTSGGREQYF
d_gene: TRBD2
j_gene: TRBJ2-7
v_gene: TRBV12-3/TRBV12-4
abundance: .

CDR3nt: TGCAGTGCTAGAGCTACGGCGTATAGCGGGAGGGGCACAGATACGCAGTATTTT
CDR3aa: CSARATAYSGRGTDTQYF
d_gene: TRBD2
j_gene: TRBJ2-3
v_gene: TRBV20-1
abundance: many

CDR3nt: TGCGCCAGCAGCTTCACAGGGCTCACAGATACGCAGTATTTT
CDR3aa: CASSFTGLTDTQYF
d_gene: .
j_gene: TRBJ2-3
v_gene: TRBV5-1
abundance: few

CDR3nt: TGTGCCAGCTCGGGGACTATCCAAGAGACCCAGTACTTC
CDR3aa: CASSGTIQETQYF
d_gene: TRBD2
j_gene: TRBJ2-5
v_gene: TRBV7-8
abundance: .

CDR3nt: TGCGCCAGCAGCAACGGACTGGTTTACCTAGCGGACGAGACGCAGTATTTT
CDR3aa: CASSNGLVYLADETQYF
d_gene: TRBD2
j_gene: TRBJ2-3
v_gene: TRBV5-1
abundance: few

CDR3nt: TGCGCCAGCAGCCGAGGCCTTAACACTGAAGCTTTCTTT
CDR3aa: CASSRGLNTEAFF
d_gene: .
j_gene: TRBJ1-1
v_gene: TRBV5-1
abundance: many

CDR3nt: TGTGCCAGCAGCGTGGGGCAGGGTTATGGCTACACCTTC
CDR3aa: CASSVGQGYGYTF
d_gene: .
j_gene: TRBJ1-2
v_gene: TRBV9
abundance: many

CDR3nt: TGTGCCAGCAGCTTAGTGCGGACAGGGTCAGGGGTTGATGAGCAGTTCTTC
CDR3aa: CASSLVRTGSGVDEQFF
d_gene: TRBD1
j_gene: TRBJ2-1
v_gene: TRBV7-2
abundance: few

CDR3nt: TGCGCCAGCAGCACGACTAGCGGGAGCCTCAATGAGCAGTTCTTC
CDR3aa: CASSTTSGSLNEQFF
d_gene: TRBD2
j_gene: TRBJ2-1
v_gene: TRBV5-1
abundance: .

CDR3nt: TGTGCCAGCAGCTTGACGCCTGACGAGCAGTACTTC
CDR3aa: CASSLTPDEQYF
d_gene: .
j_gene: TRBJ2-7
v_gene: TRBV5-6
abundance: .

CDR3nt: TGTGCCACCAGCAGAGAACTGCTATACAATGAGCAGTTCTTC
CDR3aa: CATSRELLYNEQFF
d_gene: .
j_gene: TRBJ2-1
v_gene: TRBV15
abundance: .

CDR3nt: TGTGCCAGCAGTTTTCCCCTCGTCAATACGCAGTATTTT
CDR3aa: CASSFPLVNTQYF
d_gene: .
j_gene: TRBJ2-3
v_gene: TRBV28
abundance: .

CDR3nt: TGCGCCAGCAGCGGAGGGACAGGGTTTTTTGGCTACACCTTC
CDR3aa: CASSGGTGFFGYTF
d_gene: TRBD1
j_gene: TRBJ1-2
v_gene: TRBV5-1
abundance: few

CDR3nt: TGTGCCAGCAGTTTGAGGACAGGAGCCTATGGCTACACCTTC
CDR3aa: CASSLRTGAYGYTF
d_gene: TRBD1
j_gene: TRBJ1-2
v_gene: TRBV12-3/TRBV12-4
abundance: .

CDR3nt: TGCAGTGCTGCCGGGATCTACTCTGGAAACACCATATATTTT
CDR3aa: CSAAGIYSGNTIYF
d_gene: .
j_gene: TRBJ1-3
v_gene: TRBV20-1
abundance: .

CDR3nt: TGCAGCGGATGGGACTCCGGGGGGTACAATGAGCAGTTCTTC
CDR3aa: CSGWDSGGYNEQFF
d_gene: TRBD2
j_gene: TRBJ2-1
v_gene: TRBV29-1
abundance: few

CDR3nt: TGTGCCAGCAGTTTTGTGGGGGGCGCAGGGGAGCAGTACTTC
CDR3aa: CASSFVGGAGEQYF
d_gene: .
j_gene: TRBJ2-7
v_gene: TRBV12-3/TRBV12-4
abundance: few

CDR3nt: TGTGCCAGCAGCTTAGCGGGATCCTATGAGCAGTTCTTC
CDR3aa: CASSLAGSYEQFF
d_gene: .
j_gene: TRBJ2-1
v_gene: TRBV7-9
abundance: few

CDR3nt: TGTGCCAGCAGTGAGGGGGGGCGGACTCAGCCCCAGCATTTT
CDR3aa: CASSEGGRTQPQHF
d_gene: .
j_gene: TRBJ1-5
v_gene: TRBV2
abundance: few

CDR3nt: TGCGCCAGCAGTGGGGGACAGGGGCTCGAGCAGTACTTC
CDR3aa: CASSGGQGLEQYF
d_gene: TRBD1
j_gene: TRBJ2-7
v_gene: TRBV10-1
abundance: few